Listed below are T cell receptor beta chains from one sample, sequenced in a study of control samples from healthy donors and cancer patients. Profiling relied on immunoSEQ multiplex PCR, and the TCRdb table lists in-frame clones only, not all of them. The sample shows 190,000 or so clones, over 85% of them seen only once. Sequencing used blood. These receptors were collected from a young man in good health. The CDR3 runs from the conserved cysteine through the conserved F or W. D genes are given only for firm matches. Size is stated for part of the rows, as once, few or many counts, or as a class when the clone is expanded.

CASSGVAGGPTGELFF | TGTGCCAGTAGTGGGGTAGCGGGGGGGCCAACCGGGGAGCTGTTTTTT | TRBD2 | TRBJ2-2 | TRBV19 | .
CASSQDSGQDHQPQHF | TGTGCCAGCAGCCAAGATTCGGGCCAAGATCATCAGCCCCAGCATTTT | . | TRBJ1-5 | TRBV4-2 | .
CVIRTGNTGELFF | TGTGTTATCCGAACAGGCAACACCGGGGAGCTGTTTTTT | . | TRBJ2-2 | TRBV6-5 | .
CASSPPGGTKNIQYF | TGTGCCAGCTCACCACCGGGTGGTACCAAAAACATTCAGTACTTC | . | TRBJ2-4 | TRBV18 | .
CASSARGHTEAFF | TGTGCCAGCTCAGCCAGGGGACACACTGAAGCTTTCTTT | . | TRBJ1-1 | TRBV18 | once
CASKLRGGGAFAGELFF | TGTGCCAGCAAGTTACGCGGCGGGGGGGCTTTTGCCGGGGAGCTGTTTTTT | TRBD2 | TRBJ2-2 | TRBV3-1/TRBV3-2 | .
CASSPGTGSSGANVLTF | TGTGCCAGCTCACCAGGGACAGGGAGCTCTGGGGCCAACGTCCTGACTTTC | TRBD1 | TRBJ2-6 | TRBV18 | .
CSVEGAGGQGRYTEAFF | TGCAGCGTTGAGGGTGCTGGGGGACAGGGGCGGTACACTGAAGCTTTCTTT | TRBD1 | TRBJ1-1 | TRBV29-1 | .
CASSLRTTQETQYF | TGTGCCAGCAGCTTAAGGACTACTCAAGAGACCCAGTACTTC | . | TRBJ2-5 | TRBV13 | .
CASQTTGNTGELFF | TGTGCCAGTCAAACGACGGGGAACACCGGGGAGCTGTTTTTT | . | TRBJ2-2 | TRBV27 | .
CASRPTGTAKRGYTF | TGTGCCAGCAGACCAACCGGGACGGCGAAGAGAGGCTACACCTTC | . | TRBJ1-2 | TRBV28 | .
CASSPQGARSYGYTF | TGTGCCAGCTCACCGCAGGGGGCGCGGAGCTATGGCTACACCTTC | TRBD1 | TRBJ1-2 | TRBV18 | .
CASSEAGSTDTQYF | TGTGCCAGCAGTGAAGCCGGGTCCACAGATACGCAGTATTTT | . | TRBJ2-3 | TRBV6-1 | .
CASSQDSVGGWAGYTF | TGTGCCAGCAGCCAAGATTCGGTGGGGGGATGGGCTGGCTACACCTTC | . | TRBJ1-2 | TRBV4-2 | .
CASSGWAPNYGYTF | TGCGCCAGCAGCGGATGGGCCCCTAACTATGGCTACACCTTC | . | TRBJ1-2 | TRBV5-1 | .
CASRGPGNEQFF | TGTGCCAGCAGAGGACCAGGGAATGAGCAGTTCTTC | . | TRBJ2-1 | TRBV2 | .
CASSPRVGNYYGYTF | TGTGCCAGCTCACCAAGGGTCGGGAATTACTATGGCTACACCTTC | . | TRBJ1-2 | TRBV18 | .
CSVRLTGDYEQYF | TGCAGCGTGCGTCTGACAGGGGATTACGAGCAGTACTTC | TRBD1 | TRBJ2-7 | TRBV29-1 | .
CAWSSPRTGTREQYF | TGTGCCTGGAGTAGCCCCAGGACAGGGACGAGGGAGCAGTACTTC | TRBD1 | TRBJ2-7 | TRBV30 | .
CAISESTAGSDTEAFF | TGTGCCATCAGTGAGTCGACCGCAGGCTCAGACACTGAAGCTTTCTTT | . | TRBJ1-1 | TRBV10-3 | .
CASSQDGQGWNQPQHF | TGCGCCAGCAGCCAAGATGGGCAGGGTTGGAATCAGCCCCAGCATTTT | . | TRBJ1-5 | TRBV4-1 | .
CASSLGARGLSYNSPLHF | TGCGCCAGCAGCTTGGGCGCCAGGGGACTCTCCTATAATTCACCCCTCCACTTT | . | TRBJ1-6 | TRBV5-1 | .
CASSPPRTSSTDTQYF | TGTGCCAGCTCACCACCTCGGACTAGTAGCACAGATACGCAGTATTTT | TRBD2 | TRBJ2-3 | TRBV18 | .
CASSSTGGREKLFF | TGTGCCAGCAGTTCCACAGGGGGTCGGGAAAAACTGTTTTTT | TRBD1 | TRBJ1-4 | TRBV27 | .
CASFGRRTGELFF | TGCGCCAGCTTCGGGCGTCGGACCGGGGAGCTGTTTTTT | . | TRBJ2-2 | TRBV23-1 | few
CASSIQQGRAEAFF | TGTGCCAGCTCAATACAGCAGGGGCGAGCAGAAGCTTTCTTT | . | TRBJ1-1 | TRBV18 | .
CASSLEASTHKETQYF | TGTGCCAGCAGCTTGGAGGCTAGCACCCACAAAGAGACCCAGTACTTC | . | TRBJ2-5 | TRBV5-4 | .
CASSFDRSTDTQYF | TGTGCCAGCAGCTTTGACCGGAGCACAGATACGCAGTATTTT | . | TRBJ2-3 | TRBV7-8 | .
CASTYRGEQFF | TGTGCCAGCACCTATCGTGGTGAGCAGTTCTTC | . | TRBJ2-1 | TRBV12-3/TRBV12-4 | .
CAISAANSPLHF | TGTGCCATCAGTGCTGCAAATTCACCCCTCCACTTT | . | TRBJ1-6 | TRBV10-3 | .
CASSQGSGGGQETQYF | TGTGCCAGCAGCCAAGGATCGGGGGGGGGCCAAGAGACCCAGTACTTC | TRBD2 | TRBJ2-5 | TRBV3-1/TRBV3-2 | .
CASSFSIPGQIYEQYF | TGTGCCAGCAGCTTCTCAATCCCGGGACAGATTTACGAGCAGTACTTC | TRBD1 | TRBJ2-7 | TRBV5-5 | .